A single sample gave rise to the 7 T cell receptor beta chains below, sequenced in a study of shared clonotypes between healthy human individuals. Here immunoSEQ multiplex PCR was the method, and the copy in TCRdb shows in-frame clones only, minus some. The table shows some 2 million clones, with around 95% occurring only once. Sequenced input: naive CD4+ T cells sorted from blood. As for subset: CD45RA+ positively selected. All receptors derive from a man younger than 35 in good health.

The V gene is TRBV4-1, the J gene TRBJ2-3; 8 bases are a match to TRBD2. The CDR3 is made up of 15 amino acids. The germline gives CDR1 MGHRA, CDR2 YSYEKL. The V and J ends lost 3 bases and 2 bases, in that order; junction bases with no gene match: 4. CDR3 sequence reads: CASSQVAGTTDTQYF. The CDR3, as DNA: TGCGCCAGCAGCCAGGTAGCGGGGACCACAGATACGCAGTATTTT.

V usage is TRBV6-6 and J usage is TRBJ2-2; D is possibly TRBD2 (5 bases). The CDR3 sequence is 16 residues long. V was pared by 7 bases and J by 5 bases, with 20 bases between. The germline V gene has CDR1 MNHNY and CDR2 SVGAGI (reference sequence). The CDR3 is CASIELDSRRTGELFF. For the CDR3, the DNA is TGTGCCAGCATCGAACTAGATTCGAGGAGGACCGGGGAGCTGTTTTTT.

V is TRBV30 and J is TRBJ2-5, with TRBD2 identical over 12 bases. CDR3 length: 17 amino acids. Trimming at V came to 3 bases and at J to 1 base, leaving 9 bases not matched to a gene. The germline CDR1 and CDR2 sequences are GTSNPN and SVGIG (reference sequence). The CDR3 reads CAWRPTSGGGTQETQYF. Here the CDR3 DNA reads TGTGCCTGGAGACCGACTAGCGGGGGAGGAACCCAAGAGACCCAGTACTTC.

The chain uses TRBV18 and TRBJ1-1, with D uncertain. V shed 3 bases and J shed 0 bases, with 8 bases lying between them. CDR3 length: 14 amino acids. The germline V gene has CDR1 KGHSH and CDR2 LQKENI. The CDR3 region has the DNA TGTGCCAGCTCACCGACATATATGAACACTGAAGCTTTCTTT. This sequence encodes CASSPTYMNTEAFF. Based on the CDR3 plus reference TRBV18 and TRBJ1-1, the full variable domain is NAGVMQNPRHLVRRRGQEARLRCSPMKGHSHVYWYRQLPEEGLKFMVYLQKENIIDESGMPKERFSAEFPKEGPSILRIQQVVRGDSAAYFCASSPTYMNTEAFFGQGTRLTVV.

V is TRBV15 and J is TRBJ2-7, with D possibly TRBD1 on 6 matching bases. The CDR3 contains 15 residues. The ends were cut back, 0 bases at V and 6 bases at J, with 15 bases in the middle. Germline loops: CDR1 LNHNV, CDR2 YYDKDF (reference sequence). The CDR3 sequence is CATSRDLQGQGEQYF. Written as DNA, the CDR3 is TGTGCCACCAGCAGAGATCTCCAGGGACAAGGCGAGCAGTACTTC.

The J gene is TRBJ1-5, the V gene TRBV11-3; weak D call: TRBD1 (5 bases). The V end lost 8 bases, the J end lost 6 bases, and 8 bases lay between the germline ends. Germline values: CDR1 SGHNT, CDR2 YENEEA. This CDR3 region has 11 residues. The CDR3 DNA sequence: TGTGCCAGCCAGGGTGGTCAGCCCCAGCATTTT. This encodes CASQGGQPQHF.

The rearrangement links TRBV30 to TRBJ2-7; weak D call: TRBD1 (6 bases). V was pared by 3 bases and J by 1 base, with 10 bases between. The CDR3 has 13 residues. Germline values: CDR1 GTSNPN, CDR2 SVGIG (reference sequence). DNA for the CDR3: TGTGCCTGGAGGACAGGAGGATCCTACGAGCAGTACTTC. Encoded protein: CAWRTGGSYEQYF.